This TCR beta chain was observed in a study of CD8+CD57+ T cells in acquired aplastic anemia. Study-level points and caveats: In common between the patients and the controls were some 29 CD8+ CDR3 sequences.

TCR beta VDJ and CDR3 profiles were obtained from a genomic DNA template. In TCRdb, the reads were re-called with MiXCR into one record per CDR3 protein. The data hold 250,000 to 300,000 distinct CDR3 sequences, with 50% to 65% observed a single time. Sequencing was done on patients that had shown CD8+CD57+ cell expansion by flow cytometry. Blood samples were obtained from patients who had received no prior therapy. Regarding this clonotype: The antigen remains unidentified.

Germline values: CDR1 LGHNT, CDR2 FRNRAP. The CDR3 has 14 amino acids. This receptor was identified in a human donor with aplastic anemia. Sequencing was performed on sorted CD4+, CD8+, or CD8+CD57+ T cells (not recorded which) from PBMCs. V usage is TRBV12-5 and J usage is TRBJ2-1, with TRBD1 matching 7 bases. The CDR3 spells CASSLRTGYNEQFF. DNA for the CDR3: TGTGCCAGCAGTTTAAGGACAGGTTACAATGAGCAGTTCTTC.